The present entry profiles one T cell receptor (beta chain) with its context. The source of the sample is a study of low-dose radiotherapy and immunotherapy resistance in tumors. Across the whole study: Patients of Cohort 1 had 0.5 Gy fractions every 2 weeks, which summed to 6.5 Gy.

The CDR3 totals 11 residues. Trimming removed 3 bases at V and 10 bases at J, with 7 bases between. Germline V gene lookup returns CDR1 MNHEY and CDR2 SVGEGT. Time point here: before trial treatment. As their treatment, donors received nivolumab, ipilimumab, aspirin, low-dose cyclophosphamide and low-dose radiotherapy. Covering alpha and beta chains, TRAV- and TRBV-specific primers were used for the first-strand cDNA. The authors amplified TCRs for 20 to 25 PCR cycles with a constant-region primer and a V-primer adapter. TCRdb processed the reads anew with MiXCR; each CDR3 protein has one entry. The sample comprises tens of thousands of distinct CDR3 sequences, less than 30% of which are singletons, and 5.5% to 8.5% rests with the top ten.

The sample here was PBMCs, taken before treatment. This sequence was found in a male donor with rectosigmoid adenocarcinoma. The V gene is TRBV6-2 or TRBV6-3, the J gene TRBJ2-1; unclear D gene. The CDR3 region is CASSYGYEQFF. The CDR3 bases are TGTGCCAGCAGTTATGGATACGAGCAGTTCTTC.